This TCR beta chain was sequenced in a study of cytomegalovirus exposure and HLA in healthy donors. Study-level results: 87-base-pair reads could not separate some V segments, including TRBV6-2 and TRBV6-3. Later examination showed HLA-associated TCR beta chains had greater clonal expansion than equally common others.

The study ran its PCR with 60 Vbeta and 13 Jbeta primers. TCRdb's copy holds only in-frame clones and misses some; the assay was immunoSEQ multiplex PCR. The sample records some 160,000 clones, around 80% being singletons. Details on this clone: Antigen unknown.

With 3 bases clipped from V and 6 bases from J, the junction kept 1 base outside the gene matches. CDR3 length equals 14 residues. Germline lookup yields CDR1 SGDLS and CDR2 YYNGEE. The sequenced sample was PBMCs. The rearrangement joins TRBV9 to TRBJ2-1, with 12 nucleotides matching TRBD2. This TCR was sampled from a man between 18 and 29 years old in good health and CMV-seronegative. As DNA, the CDR3 is TGTGCCAGCAGCGGGACTAGCGGGATCAATGAGCAGTTCTTC. This translates into CASSGTSGINEQFF.